The clone carrying this TCR beta chain was observed a handful of times. The antigen remains unidentified. A spike-in of synthetic TCR analog templates was added to each PCR. Assay: immunoSEQ multiplex PCR; the TCRdb copy retains only in-frame clones and omits some. The table lists about 85,000 clones, over 75% of them singletons. Time point noted: pretreatment peripheral blood. From germline, CDR1 is SGHDT and CDR2 YYEEEE. J gave up 8 bases and V 4 bases, and 10 bases lay outside the gene matches. This CDR3 region has 14 residues. The data originate from a study of PD-L1 blockade in urothelial cancer. Study results and limitations: A pretreatment blood TCR clonality that fell below the median predicted better progression-free and overall survival.

This material consisted of PBMCs, taken around atezolizumab (anti-PD-L1) treatment. This receptor was obtained from a man aged 55-75 years with urothelial cancer. J is TRBJ2-5 and V is TRBV5-6; 8 nucleotides match TRBD1. As DNA, the CDR3 is TGTGCCAGCAGCCCTGGGGCAGGGGGCAGAACCCAGTACTTC. Translated: CASSPGAGGRTQYF.